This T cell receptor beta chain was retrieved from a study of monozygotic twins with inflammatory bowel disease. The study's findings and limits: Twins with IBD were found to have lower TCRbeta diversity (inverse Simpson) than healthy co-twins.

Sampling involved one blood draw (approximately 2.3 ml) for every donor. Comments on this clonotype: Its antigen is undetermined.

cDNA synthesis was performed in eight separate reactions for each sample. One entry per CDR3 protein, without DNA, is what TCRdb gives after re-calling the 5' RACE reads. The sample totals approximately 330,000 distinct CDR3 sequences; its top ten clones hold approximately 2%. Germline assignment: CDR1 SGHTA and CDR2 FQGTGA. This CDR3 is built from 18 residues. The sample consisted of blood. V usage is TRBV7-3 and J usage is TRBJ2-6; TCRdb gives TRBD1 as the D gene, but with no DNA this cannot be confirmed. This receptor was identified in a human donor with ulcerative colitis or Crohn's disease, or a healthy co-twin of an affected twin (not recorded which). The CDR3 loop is CASSLMSGGASGANVLTF.